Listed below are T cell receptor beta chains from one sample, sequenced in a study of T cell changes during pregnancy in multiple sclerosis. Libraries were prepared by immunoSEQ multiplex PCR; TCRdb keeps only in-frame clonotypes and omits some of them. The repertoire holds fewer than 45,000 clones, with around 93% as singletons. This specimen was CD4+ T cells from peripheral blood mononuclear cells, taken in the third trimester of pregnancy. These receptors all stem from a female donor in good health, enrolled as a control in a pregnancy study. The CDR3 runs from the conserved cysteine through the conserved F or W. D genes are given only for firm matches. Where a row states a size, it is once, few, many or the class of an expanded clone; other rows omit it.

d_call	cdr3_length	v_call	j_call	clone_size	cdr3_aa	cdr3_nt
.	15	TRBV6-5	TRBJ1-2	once	CASRPLTGTNYGYTF	TGTGCCAGCAGACCCCTTACCGGGACTAACTATGGCTACACCTTC
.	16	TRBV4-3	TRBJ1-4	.	CASSQDVAPPNEKLFF	TGCGCCAGCAGCCAAGATGTGGCCCCACCGAATGAAAAACTGTTTTTT
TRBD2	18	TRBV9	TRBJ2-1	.	CASSARGGTPSSYNEQFF	TGTGCCAGCAGCGCCCGGGGGGGGACTCCGAGCTCCTACAATGAGCAGTTCTTC
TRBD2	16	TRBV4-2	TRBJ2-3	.	CASSHPMGLARDTQYF	TGTGCCAGCAGCCACCCTATGGGACTAGCTCGGGATACGCAGTATTTT
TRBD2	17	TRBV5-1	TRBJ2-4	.	CASSPPGLAGGKNIQYF	TGCGCCAGCAGTCCACCGGGACTAGCGGGAGGGAAAAACATTCAGTACTTC
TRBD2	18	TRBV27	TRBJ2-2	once	CASSLQTSGGRYTGELFF	TGTGCCAGCAGCCTTCAGACTAGCGGGGGGAGGTACACCGGGGAGCTGTTTTTT
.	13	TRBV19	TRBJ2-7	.	CASSAGRGAEQYF	TGTGCCAGTAGTGCAGGGAGGGGGGCCGAGCAGTACTTC
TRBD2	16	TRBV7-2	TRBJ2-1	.	CASSPPGLAGANEQFF	TGTGCCAGCAGCCCGCCGGGACTAGCGGGAGCCAATGAGCAGTTCTTC
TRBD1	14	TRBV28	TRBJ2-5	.	CASSRDRGRETQYF	TGTGCCAGCAGTCGGGACAGGGGAAGGGAGACCCAGTACTTC
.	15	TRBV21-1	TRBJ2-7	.	CASSNFFGRHPEQYF	TGTGCCAGCAGCAACTTTTTCGGCAGGCACCCCGAGCAGTACTTC
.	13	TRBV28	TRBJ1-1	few	CASSLRGNTEAFF	TGTGCCAGCAGTTTACGAGGGAACACTGAAGCTTTCTTT
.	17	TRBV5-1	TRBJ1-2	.	CASSLSTGADRYGGYTF	TGCGCCAGCAGCTTGAGTACAGGCGCCGACCGTTATGGGGGCTACACCTTC
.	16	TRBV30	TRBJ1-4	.	CAWSAALGVGVEKLFF	TGTGCCTGGAGTGCAGCCCTAGGGGTGGGTGTGGAAAAACTGTTTTTT
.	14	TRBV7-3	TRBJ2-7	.	CASSFLGLGDEQYF	TGTGCCAGCAGCTTTTTGGGCCTCGGGGACGAGCAGTACTTC
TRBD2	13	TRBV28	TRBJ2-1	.	CASKTSGSVEQFF	TGTGCCAGCAAGACTAGCGGGAGTGTTGAGCAGTTCTTC
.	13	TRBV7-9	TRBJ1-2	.	CASSSEGNYGYTF	TGTGCCAGCAGCTCCGAGGGTAACTATGGCTACACCTTC
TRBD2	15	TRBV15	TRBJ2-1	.	CATSFGTSGTYEQFF	TGTGCCACCAGCTTCGGGACTAGCGGGACCTATGAGCAGTTCTTC
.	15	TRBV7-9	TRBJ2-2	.	CASSLQGLVTGELFF	TGTGCCAGCAGCTTACAGGGGTTGGTCACCGGGGAGCTGTTTTTT
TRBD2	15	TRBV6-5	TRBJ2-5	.	CASSPKAGGLETQYF	TGTGCCAGCAGTCCCAAAGCGGGGGGGCTGGAGACCCAGTACTTC
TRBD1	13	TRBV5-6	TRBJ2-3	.	CASSGQGSHTQYF	TGTGCCAGCAGCGGACAGGGGTCACATACGCAGTATTTT
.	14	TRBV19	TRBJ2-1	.	CASTTSGNYNEQFF	TGTGCCAGTACCACCTCGGGGAATTACAATGAGCAGTTCTTC
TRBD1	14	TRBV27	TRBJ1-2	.	CASSARYRGYGYTF	TGTGCCAGCAGTGCCCGATACAGGGGCTATGGCTACACCTTC
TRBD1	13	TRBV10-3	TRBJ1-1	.	CAISRTGSTEAFF	TGTGCCATCAGTCGGACAGGATCCACTGAAGCTTTCTTT
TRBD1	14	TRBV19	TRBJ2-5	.	CASSQQGIRETQYF	TGTGCCAGTAGCCAACAGGGGATCCGAGAGACCCAGTACTTC
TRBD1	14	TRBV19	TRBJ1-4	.	CASSSRQGTEKLFF	TGTGCCAGTAGTAGCAGACAGGGGACTGAAAAACTGTTTTTT